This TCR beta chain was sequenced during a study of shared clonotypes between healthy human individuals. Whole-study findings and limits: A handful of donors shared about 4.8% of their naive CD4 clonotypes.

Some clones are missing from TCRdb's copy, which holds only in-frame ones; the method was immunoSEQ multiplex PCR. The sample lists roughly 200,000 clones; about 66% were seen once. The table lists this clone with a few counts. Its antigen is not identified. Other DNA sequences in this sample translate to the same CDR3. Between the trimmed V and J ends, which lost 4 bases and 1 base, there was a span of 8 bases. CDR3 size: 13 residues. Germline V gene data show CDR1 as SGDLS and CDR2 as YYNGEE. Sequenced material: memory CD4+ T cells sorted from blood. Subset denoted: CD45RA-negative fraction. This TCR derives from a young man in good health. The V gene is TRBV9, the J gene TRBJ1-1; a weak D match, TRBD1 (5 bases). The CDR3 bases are TGTGCCAGCAGCCGGGACGGGAACACTGAAGCTTTCTTT. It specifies CASSRDGNTEAFF.